This T cell receptor (beta chain) derives from a study of cytomegalovirus exposure and HLA in healthy donors. This CDR3 region has 14 residues. Germline CDR1 SGHDT, CDR2 YYEEEE. The germline V and J ends were trimmed by 1 base and 2 bases, with 10 bases remaining between them. PCR employed 60 Vbeta and 13 Jbeta primers. As originally analysed: A follow-up analysis tallied about 88 million unique TCR beta chains, 8.5 million to 14 million shared. The table came from immunoSEQ multiplex PCR; TCRdb's copy has only in-frame clones and leaves some out. V, J and clone size were drawn from that table, and D and trimming were deduced from the DNA. The sample consists of about 210,000 clones, 82% of them appearing once. Healthy donors of bone marrow made up the group.

The specimen was PBMCs. The TCR was taken from a man aged 35 to 55 in good health and CMV-seropositive. V is TRBV5-6 and J is TRBJ2-7; a possible D gene is TRBD1 (5 bases). The CDR3 sequence: CASSLRGRTYEQYV. CDR3 DNA: TGTGCCAGCAGCTTGAGGGGCAGGACCTACGAGCAGTACGTC.